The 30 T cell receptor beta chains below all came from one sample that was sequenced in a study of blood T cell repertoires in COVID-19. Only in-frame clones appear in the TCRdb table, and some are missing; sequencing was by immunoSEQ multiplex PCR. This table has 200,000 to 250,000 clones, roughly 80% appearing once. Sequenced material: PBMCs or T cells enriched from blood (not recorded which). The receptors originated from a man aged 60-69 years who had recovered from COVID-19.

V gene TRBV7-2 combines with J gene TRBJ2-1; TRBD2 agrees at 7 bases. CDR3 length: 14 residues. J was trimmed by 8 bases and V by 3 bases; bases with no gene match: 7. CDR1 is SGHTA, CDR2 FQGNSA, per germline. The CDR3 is CASSLGTAGDEQFF. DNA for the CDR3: TGTGCCAGCAGCTTGGGGACGGCGGGGGATGAGCAGTTCTTC.

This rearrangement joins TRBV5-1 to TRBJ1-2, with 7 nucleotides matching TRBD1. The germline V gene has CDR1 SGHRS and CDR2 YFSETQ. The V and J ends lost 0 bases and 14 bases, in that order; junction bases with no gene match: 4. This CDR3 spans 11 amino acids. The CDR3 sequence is CASSLGQGQTF. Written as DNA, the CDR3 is TGCGCCAGCAGCTTGGGACAGGGACAAACCTTC.

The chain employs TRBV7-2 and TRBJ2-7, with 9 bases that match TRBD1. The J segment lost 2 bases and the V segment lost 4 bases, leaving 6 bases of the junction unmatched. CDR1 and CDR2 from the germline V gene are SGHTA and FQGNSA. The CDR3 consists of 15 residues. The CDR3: CASSSGTGNPYEQYF. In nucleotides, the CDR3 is TGTGCCAGCAGCTCCGGGACAGGGAACCCCTACGAGCAGTACTTC.

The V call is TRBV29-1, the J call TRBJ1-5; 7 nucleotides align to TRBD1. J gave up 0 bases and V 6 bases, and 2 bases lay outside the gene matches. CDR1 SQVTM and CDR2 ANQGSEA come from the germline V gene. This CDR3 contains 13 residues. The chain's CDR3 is CSVRTGSNQPQHF. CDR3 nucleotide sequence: TGCAGCGTCCGGACAGGTAGCAATCAGCCCCAGCATTTT. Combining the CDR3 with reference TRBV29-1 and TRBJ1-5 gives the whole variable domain SAVISQKPSRDICQRGTSLTIQCQVDSQVTMMFWYRQQPGQSLTLIATANQGSEATYESGFVIDKFPISRPNLTFSTLTVSNMSPEDSSIYLCSVRTGSNQPQHFGDGTRLSIL.

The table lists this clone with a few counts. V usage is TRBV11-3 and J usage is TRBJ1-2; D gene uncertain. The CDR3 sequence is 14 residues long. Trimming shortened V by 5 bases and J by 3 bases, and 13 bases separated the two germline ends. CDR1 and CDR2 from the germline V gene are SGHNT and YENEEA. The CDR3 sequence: CASSPEGRDYGYTF. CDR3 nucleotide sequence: TGTGCCAGCAGCCCGGAAGGCCGGGACTATGGCTACACCTTC.

The CDR3: CASSGTGESPQHF. CDR3 nucleotide sequence: TGTGCCAGCAGCGGCACGGGGGAATCCCCCCAGCATTTT. The J gene is TRBJ1-5, the V gene TRBV3-1 (or the pseudogene TRBV3-2), with D tentatively TRBD1 (5 bases). The CDR3 extends over 13 amino acids. V was cut by 5 bases and J by 10 bases, with 15 bases left in between. CDR1 LGHDT and CDR2 YNNKEL come from the germline V gene (reference sequence).

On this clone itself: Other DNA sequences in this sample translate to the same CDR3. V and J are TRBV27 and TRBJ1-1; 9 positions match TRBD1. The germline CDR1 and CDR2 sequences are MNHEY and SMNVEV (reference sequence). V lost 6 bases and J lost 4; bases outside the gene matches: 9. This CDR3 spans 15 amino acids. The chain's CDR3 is CASRKTGGAGTEAFF. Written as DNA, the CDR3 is TGTGCCAGCAGGAAGACAGGGGGTGCAGGCACTGAAGCTTTCTTT.

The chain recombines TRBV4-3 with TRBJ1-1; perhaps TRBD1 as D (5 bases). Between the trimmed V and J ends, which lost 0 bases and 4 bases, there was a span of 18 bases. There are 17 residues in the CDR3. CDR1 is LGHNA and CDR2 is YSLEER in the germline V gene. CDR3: CASSQDSRGLRGTEAFF. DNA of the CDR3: TGCGCCAGCAGCCAAGATTCGCGGGGCCTGAGGGGCACTGAAGCTTTCTTT.

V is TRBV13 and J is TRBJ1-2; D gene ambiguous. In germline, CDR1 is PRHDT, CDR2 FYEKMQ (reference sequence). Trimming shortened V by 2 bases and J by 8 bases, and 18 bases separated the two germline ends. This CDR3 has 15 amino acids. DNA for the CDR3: TGTGCCAGCAGCTTAATGAGTGCGGGCAGTAAGGGCTACACCTTC. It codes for CASSLMSAGSKGYTF.

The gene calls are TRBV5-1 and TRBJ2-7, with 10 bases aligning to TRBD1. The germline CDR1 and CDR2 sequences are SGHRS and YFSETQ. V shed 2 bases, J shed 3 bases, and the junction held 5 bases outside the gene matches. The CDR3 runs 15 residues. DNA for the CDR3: TGCGCCAGCAGCTTATCGGGACAGGGGTACTACGAGCAGTACTTC. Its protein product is CASSLSGQGYYEQYF.

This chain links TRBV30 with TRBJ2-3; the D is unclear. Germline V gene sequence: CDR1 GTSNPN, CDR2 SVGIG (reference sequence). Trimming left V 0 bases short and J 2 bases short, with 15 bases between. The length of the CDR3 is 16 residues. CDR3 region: CAWSVHGAPPTDTQYF. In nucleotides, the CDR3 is TGTGCCTGGAGTGTACATGGAGCCCCCCCCACAGATACGCAGTATTTT.

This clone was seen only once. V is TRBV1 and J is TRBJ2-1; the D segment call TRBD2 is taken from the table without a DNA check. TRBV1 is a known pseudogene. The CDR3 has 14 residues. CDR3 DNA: TGCACCAGCAGCTCTGAGGCATCTTACAATGAGCAGTTCTTC. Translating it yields CTSSSEASYNEQFF.

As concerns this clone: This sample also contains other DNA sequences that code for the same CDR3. CDR3 loop: CASSVGGQSSGNTIYF. The CDR3 DNA follows: TGTGCCAGCAGCGTAGGGGGGCAGAGCTCTGGAAACACCATATATTTT. The chain links TRBV9 to TRBJ1-3; D possibly corresponds to TRBD1 (6 bases). This CDR3 comprises 16 residues. From germline, CDR1 is SGDLS and CDR2 YYNGEE. V lost 0 bases to trimming and J lost 0 bases, with 10 bases between them.

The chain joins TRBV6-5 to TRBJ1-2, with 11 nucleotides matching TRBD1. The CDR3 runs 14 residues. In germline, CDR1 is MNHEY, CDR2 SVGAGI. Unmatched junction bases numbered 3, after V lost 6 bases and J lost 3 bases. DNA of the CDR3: TGTGCCAGCAGAAGGGGACAGGGGGACTATGGCTACACCTTC. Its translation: CASRRGQGDYGYTF.

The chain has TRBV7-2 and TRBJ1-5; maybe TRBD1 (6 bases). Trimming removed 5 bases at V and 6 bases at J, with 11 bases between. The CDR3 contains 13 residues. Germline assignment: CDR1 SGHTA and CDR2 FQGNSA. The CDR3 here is CASSLGQLQPQHF. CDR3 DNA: TGTGCCAGCAGCCTAGGACAGCTTCAGCCCCAGCATTTT.

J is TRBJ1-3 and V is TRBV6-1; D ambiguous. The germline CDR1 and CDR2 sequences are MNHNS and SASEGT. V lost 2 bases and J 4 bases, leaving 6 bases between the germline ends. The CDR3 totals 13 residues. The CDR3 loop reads CASSEPLGNTIYF. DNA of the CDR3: TGTGCCAGCAGTGAACCTCTGGGAAACACCATATATTTT.

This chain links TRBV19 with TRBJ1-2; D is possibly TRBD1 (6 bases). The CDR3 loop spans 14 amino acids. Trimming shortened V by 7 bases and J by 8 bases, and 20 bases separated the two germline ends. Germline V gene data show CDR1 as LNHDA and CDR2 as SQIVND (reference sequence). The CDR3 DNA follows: TGTGCCAGTACCCTGGGGCAGGGGATCGACGGCTACACCTTC. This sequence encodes CASTLGQGIDGYTF.

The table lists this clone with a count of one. Here the CDR3 reads CASSRDSNSYEQYF. CDR3 DNA: TGTGCCAGTAGTCGGGACAGCAACTCCTACGAGCAGTACTTC. The chain links TRBV19 to TRBJ2-7, with 7 bases matching TRBD1. Trimming took 5 bases from V and 0 from J; bases not matched to a gene: 4. The CDR3 is 14 residues long. Germline CDR1 and CDR2: LNHDA and SQIVND (reference sequence).

The CDR3 loop reads CASSFGTQNEKLFF. CDR3 sequence (DNA): TGTGCCAGCAGCTTCGGGACTCAGAATGAAAAACTGTTTTTT. V gene TRBV7-9 combines with J gene TRBJ1-4, with a possible D match to TRBD1 (5 bases). CDR1 is SEHNR, CDR2 FQNEAQ, per germline (reference sequence). CDR3 length: 14 residues. V was clipped by 3 bases and J by 5 bases, with 10 bases between them.

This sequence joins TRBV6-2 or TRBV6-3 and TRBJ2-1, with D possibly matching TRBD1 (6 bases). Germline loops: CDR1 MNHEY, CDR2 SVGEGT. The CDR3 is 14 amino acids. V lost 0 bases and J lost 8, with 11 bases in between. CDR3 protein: CASSYSPRGDEQFF. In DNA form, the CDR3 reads TGTGCCAGCAGTTACTCGCCCAGGGGCGATGAGCAGTTCTTC.

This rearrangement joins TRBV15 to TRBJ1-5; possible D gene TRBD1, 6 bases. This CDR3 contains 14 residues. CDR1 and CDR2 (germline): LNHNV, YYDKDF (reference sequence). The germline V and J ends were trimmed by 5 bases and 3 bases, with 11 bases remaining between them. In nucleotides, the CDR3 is TGTGCCACCAGCGGGACACAGTTCAATCAGCCCCAGCATTTT. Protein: CATSGTQFNQPQHF.

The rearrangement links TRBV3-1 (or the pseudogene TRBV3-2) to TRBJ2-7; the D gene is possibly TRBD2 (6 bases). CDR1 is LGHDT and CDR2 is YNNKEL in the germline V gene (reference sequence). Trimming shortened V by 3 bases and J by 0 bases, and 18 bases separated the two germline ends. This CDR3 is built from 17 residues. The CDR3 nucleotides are TGTGCCAGCAGCCAGGACGCCGGGACTCCGAGCTCCTACGAGCAGTACTTC. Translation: CASSQDAGTPSSYEQYF.

CDR3 loop: CASSRAQDQPQHF. The CDR3 region has the DNA TGTGCCAGCTCGCGGGCACAAGATCAGCCCCAGCATTTT. The V gene is TRBV18, the J gene TRBJ1-5; D is unclear. Germline-derived CDR1 and CDR2 are KGHSH and LQKENI. The CDR3 length is 13 residues. V lost 6 bases and J lost 5, with 11 bases in between.

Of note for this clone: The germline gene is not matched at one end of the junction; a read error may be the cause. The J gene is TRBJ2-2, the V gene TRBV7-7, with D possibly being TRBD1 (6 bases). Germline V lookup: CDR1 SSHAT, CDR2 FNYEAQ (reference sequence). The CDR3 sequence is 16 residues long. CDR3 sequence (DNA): TGTGCTAGCAGCTTTTTGCCAGGGGCGAACACCGGGGAGCTGTTTTTT. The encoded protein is CASSFLPGANTGELFF. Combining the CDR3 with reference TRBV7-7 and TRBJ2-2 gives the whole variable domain GAGVSQSPRYKVTKRGQDVTLRCDPISSHATLYWYQQALGQGPEFLTYFNYEAQPDKSGLPSDRFSAERPEGSISTLTIQRTEQRDSAMYRCASSFLPGANTGELFFGEGSRLTVL.

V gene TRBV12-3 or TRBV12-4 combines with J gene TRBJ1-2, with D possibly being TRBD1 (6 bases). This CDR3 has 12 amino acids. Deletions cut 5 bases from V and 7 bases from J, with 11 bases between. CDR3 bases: TGTGCCAGCAGTGTACAGGGTTTTGGCTACACCTTC. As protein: CASSVQGFGYTF.

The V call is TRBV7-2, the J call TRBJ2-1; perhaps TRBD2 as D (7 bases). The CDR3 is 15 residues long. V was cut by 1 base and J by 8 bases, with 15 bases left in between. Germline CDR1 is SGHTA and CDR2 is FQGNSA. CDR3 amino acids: CASSLDGGPFDEQFF. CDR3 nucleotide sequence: TGTGCCAGCAGCTTAGACGGGGGGCCTTTCGATGAGCAGTTCTTC.

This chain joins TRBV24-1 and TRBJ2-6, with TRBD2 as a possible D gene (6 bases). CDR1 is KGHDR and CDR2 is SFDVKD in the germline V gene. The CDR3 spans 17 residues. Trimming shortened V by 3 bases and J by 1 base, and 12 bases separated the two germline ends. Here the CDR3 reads CATSDPLGGSGANVLTF. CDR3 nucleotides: TGTGCCACCAGTGATCCCCTCGGGGGATCTGGGGCCAACGTCCTGACTTTC.

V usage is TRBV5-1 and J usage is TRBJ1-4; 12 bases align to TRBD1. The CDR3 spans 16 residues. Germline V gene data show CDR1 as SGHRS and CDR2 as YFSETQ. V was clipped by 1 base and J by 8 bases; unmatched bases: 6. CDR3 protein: CASSLTGQGAGEKLFF. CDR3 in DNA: TGCGCCAGCAGCTTGACGGGACAGGGGGCCGGGGAAAAACTGTTTTTT. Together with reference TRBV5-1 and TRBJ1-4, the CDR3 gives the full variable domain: KAGVTQTPRYLIKTRGQQVTLSCSPISGHRSVSWYQQTPGQGLQFLFEYFSETQRNKGNFPGRFSGRQFSNSRSEMNVSTLELGDSALYLCASSLTGQGAGEKLFFGSGTQLSVL.

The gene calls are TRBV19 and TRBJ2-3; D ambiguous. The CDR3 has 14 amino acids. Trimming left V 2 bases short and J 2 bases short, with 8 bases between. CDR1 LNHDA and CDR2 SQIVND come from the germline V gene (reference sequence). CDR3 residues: CASSITPYTDTQYF. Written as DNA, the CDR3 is TGTGCCAGTAGTATAACACCTTACACAGATACGCAGTATTTT.

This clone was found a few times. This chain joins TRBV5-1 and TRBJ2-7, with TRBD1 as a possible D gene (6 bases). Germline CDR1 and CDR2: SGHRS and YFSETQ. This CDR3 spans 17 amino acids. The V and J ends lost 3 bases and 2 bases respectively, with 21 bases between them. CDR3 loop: CASSYTLRTVRAYEQYF. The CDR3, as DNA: TGCGCCAGCAGCTACACGCTCCGGACAGTTCGGGCCTACGAGCAGTACTTC.